What follows are 27 T cell receptor beta chains derived from one specimen sequenced in a study of siplizumab effects on memory and regulatory T cells. Some clones are missing from TCRdb's copy, which holds only in-frame ones; the method was immunoSEQ multiplex PCR. The sample records over 80,000 clones, 90% to 95% being singletons. The source material was non-Treg CD4+ T cells sorted from blood. Every receptor here comes from a human donor in good health.

The chain is built from TRBV5-1 and TRBJ2-5; D gene unclear. The germline gives CDR1 SGHRS, CDR2 YFSETQ. The V end lost 4 bases, the J end lost 6 bases, and 10 bases lay between the germline ends. The CDR3 spans 12 residues. CDR3 amino acids: CASSPIGQTQYF. CDR3 nucleotide sequence: TGCGCCAGCAGCCCGATCGGACAGACCCAGTACTTC.

The chain recombines TRBV6-6 with TRBJ2-2; possibly TRBD2 for D (5 bases). This CDR3 spans 12 amino acids. From germline, CDR1 is MNHNY and CDR2 SVGAGI (reference sequence). V was pared by 7 bases and J by 5 bases, with 8 bases between. The chain's CDR3 is CASNRGTGELFF. In DNA form, the CDR3 reads TGTGCCAGCAACCGGGGAACCGGGGAGCTGTTTTTT.

The chain uses TRBV19 and TRBJ2-1; TRBD2 is a possible D gene (6 bases). Per the germline V gene, CDR1 is LNHDA and CDR2 is SQIVND (reference sequence). The CDR3 is 15 residues long. Trimming left V 7 bases short and J 2 bases short, with 15 bases between. CDR3 DNA sequence: TGTGCCAGTACCCGTGGAGGCGGGACCTACAATGAGCAGTTCTTC. It yields the protein CASTRGGGTYNEQFF.

The chain has TRBV6-5 and TRBJ1-1; TRBD1 matches at 7 bases. V trimming: 6 bases; J trimming: 5 bases; junction bases outside the gene matches: 12. The CDR3 covers 15 residues. CDR1 is MNHEY, CDR2 SVGAGI, per germline. CDR3 protein: CASREIRTGKTEAFF. CDR3 nucleotide sequence: TGTGCCAGCAGGGAAATTAGGACAGGCAAGACTGAAGCTTTCTTT.

The chain couples TRBV30 to TRBJ1-1, with no clear D. Trimming cost V 2 bases and J 5 bases, with 12 bases left between them. Germline-derived CDR1 and CDR2 are GTSNPN and SVGIG (reference sequence). This CDR3 is built from 13 residues. The CDR3 bases are TGTGCCTGGAGTATATCGGGTCGGACTGAAGCTTTCTTT. The encoded protein is CAWSISGRTEAFF.

V usage is TRBV7-9 and J usage is TRBJ2-2; unclear D gene. The V end was cut by 3 bases, the J end by 2 bases, with 7 bases between. Germline CDR1 and CDR2: SEHNR and FQNEAQ (reference sequence). The CDR3 has 14 amino acids. CDR3 region: CASSFTANTGELFF. As DNA, the CDR3 is TGTGCCAGCAGCTTCACGGCAAACACCGGGGAGCTGTTTTTT.

The V gene is TRBV2, the J gene TRBJ2-7; D is unresolved. Germline-derived CDR1 and CDR2 are SNHLY and FYNNEI. The CDR3 loop spans 13 amino acids. V was cut by 2 bases and J by 6 bases, with 11 bases left in between. The CDR3 nucleotides read TGTGCCAGCAGTGAATCTACTTCCCCCGAGCAGTACTTC. Amino acid sequence: CASSESTSPEQYF.

The chain links TRBV12-5 to TRBJ2-3; 11 bases are shared with TRBD2. Per germline, CDR1 LGHNT and CDR2 FRNRAP. CDR3 length: 16 amino acids. Germline trimming cut 0 bases from V and 1 base from J; bases unmatched to any gene: 0. CDR3 sequence reads: CASGLVGLAGTDTQYF. CDR3 DNA sequence: TGTGCTAGTGGTTTGGTGGGACTAGCGGGCACAGATACGCAGTATTTT.

V usage is TRBV19 and J usage is TRBJ1-6, with D possibly TRBD1 on 6 matching bases. Trimming cost V 5 bases and J 9 bases, with 20 bases left between them. Germline CDR1 is LNHDA and CDR2 is SQIVND (reference sequence). This CDR3 has 16 amino acids. Here the CDR3 reads CASSSDSNSLRSPLHF. The DNA for the CDR3 is TGTGCCAGTAGTTCGGACAGTAACTCCCTTCGTTCACCCCTCCACTTT. The full variable domain, with the rest looked up from reference TRBV19 and TRBJ1-6, is DGGITQSPKYLFRKEGQNVTLSCEQNLNHDAMYWYRQDPGQGLRLIYYSQIVNDFQKGDIAEGYSVSREKKESFPLTVTSAQKNPTAFYLCASSSDSNSLRSPLHFGNGTRLTVT.

This chain's CDR3 is CASGGDRGHNSPLHF. CDR3 in DNA: TGTGCCAGCGGGGGAGACAGGGGACATAATTCACCCCTCCACTTT. This chain joins TRBV2 and TRBJ1-6; 8 nucleotides align to TRBD1. V was pared by 8 bases and J by 5 bases, with 8 bases of the junction left unmatched. The CDR3 has 15 amino acids. The germline CDR1 and CDR2 sequences are SNHLY and FYNNEI.

The rearrangement joins TRBV4-2 to TRBJ2-7; 7 bases map to TRBD2. Germline trimming cut 1 base from V and 7 bases from J; bases unmatched to any gene: 13. Germline-derived CDR1 and CDR2 are LGHNA and YNFKEQ. This CDR3 comprises 16 residues. The chain's CDR3 is CASSQGEGGGSREQYF. Written as DNA, the CDR3 is TGTGCCAGCAGCCAAGGGGAGGGAGGCGGGAGTCGGGAGCAGTACTTC.

This chain connects TRBV5-1 to TRBJ2-3, with D uncertain. V was clipped by 0 bases and J by 0 bases, with 11 bases between them. The CDR3 spans 16 residues. Germline CDR1 SGHRS, CDR2 YFSETQ. CDR3 in amino acids: CASSLGVGTSTDTQYF. CDR3 DNA sequence: TGCGCCAGCAGCTTGGGCGTGGGAACGAGCACAGATACGCAGTATTTT. Drawing the rest from reference TRBV5-1 and TRBJ2-3, the complete variable domain is KAGVTQTPRYLIKTRGQQVTLSCSPISGHRSVSWYQQTPGQGLQFLFEYFSETQRNKGNFPGRFSGRQFSNSRSEMNVSTLELGDSALYLCASSLGVGTSTDTQYFGPGTRLTVL.

J is TRBJ2-2 and V is TRBV28, with unresolved D. Germline CDR1 MDHEN, CDR2 SYDVKM. The ends were cut back, 5 bases at V and 9 bases at J, with 10 bases in the middle. The CDR3 length is 12 residues. The CDR3 DNA follows: TGTGCCAGCAGTGCGTCGGCCCGGGAGCTGTTTTTT. Its translation: CASSASARELFF.

The rearrangement links TRBV5-1 to TRBJ2-7, with TRBD2 matching 14 bases. After removal of 0 bases from V and 5 bases from J, the junction contained 7 bases not matched to a gene. Germline lookup yields CDR1 SGHRS and CDR2 YFSETQ. This CDR3 region has 17 residues. Here the CDR3 DNA reads TGCGCCAGCAGCTTGGCCGGACTAGCGGGAGGCGGAAACGAGCAGTACTTC. This translates into CASSLAGLAGGGNEQYF.

The rearrangement joins TRBV30 to TRBJ2-5, with unresolved D. CDR1 is GTSNPN, CDR2 SVGIG, per germline (reference sequence). This CDR3 has 16 amino acids. V dropped 0 bases and J dropped 7 bases, with 21 bases sitting between them. The CDR3: CAWSVLSGSSAGTQYF. Written as DNA, the CDR3 is TGTGCCTGGAGTGTACTGTCCGGGTCGTCCGCAGGGACCCAGTACTTC. Based on the CDR3 plus reference TRBV30 and TRBJ2-5, the full variable domain is SQTIHQWPATLVQPVGSPLSLECTVEGTSNPNLYWYRQAAGRGLQLLFYSVGIGQISSEVPQNLSASRPQDRQFILSSKKLLLSDSGFYLCAWSVLSGSSAGTQYFGPGTRLLVL.

This rearrangement joins TRBV30 to TRBJ2-1; no firm D call. The germline V gene encodes CDR1 GTSNPN and CDR2 SVGIG (reference sequence). CDR3 length: 14 amino acids. With 2 bases removed from V and 2 bases from J, the gap between germline ends came to 10 bases. The CDR3 nucleotides are TGTGCCTGGAGTCTCGGCATCCCCTACAATGAGCAGTTCTTC. Translation: CAWSLGIPYNEQFF.

The V call is TRBV6-1, the J call TRBJ2-7; D might be TRBD2 (5 bases). There are 14 residues in the CDR3. V shed 6 bases and J shed 1 base, with 13 bases lying between them. In germline, CDR1 is MNHNS, CDR2 SASEGT. The CDR3 bases are TGTGCCAGCAGACCCCTGGAGCGGTCCTACGAGCAGTACTTC. This translates into CASRPLERSYEQYF.

The chain joins TRBV4-1 to TRBJ1-2, with 11 bases aligning to TRBD1. Looked up from germline, CDR1 is MGHRA and CDR2 is YSYEKL. With V trimmed by 1 base and J by 13 bases, 11 bases remained unmatched. This CDR3 has 15 amino acids. In DNA, the CDR3 is TGCGCCAGCAGCCAAGTACGGACGGGACAGGGGGTTTCCACCTTC. It codes for CASSQVRTGQGVSTF.

J is TRBJ1-3 and V is TRBV5-1; D is perhaps TRBD1 (6 bases). Trimming took 1 base from V and 3 from J, leaving 17 bases between them. The CDR3 sequence is 17 residues long. The germline V gene has CDR1 SGHRS and CDR2 YFSETQ. As DNA, the CDR3 is TGCGCCAGCAGCTTGAGTGGGGGCGCGGGAGATGGAAACACCATATATTTT. Its translation is CASSLSGGAGDGNTIYF.

The gene calls are TRBV11-2 and TRBJ2-6; TRBD1 agrees at 8 bases. CDR1 and CDR2 from the germline V gene are SGHAT and FQNNGV. The ends lost 5 bases at V and 7 bases at J; junction bases unmatched: 13. This CDR3 spans 17 amino acids. The CDR3 sequence is CASSPRTGPGVANVLTF. In DNA form, the CDR3 reads TGTGCCAGCAGCCCACGGACAGGGCCCGGAGTAGCCAACGTCCTGACTTTC. Full variable domain (missing parts from reference TRBV11-2 and TRBJ2-6): EAGVAQSPRYKIIEKRQSVAFWCNPISGHATLYWYQQILGQGPKLLIQFQNNGVVDDSQLPKDRFSAERLKGVDSTLKIQPAKLEDSAVYLCASSPRTGPGVANVLTFGAGSRLTVL.

The chain couples TRBV28 to TRBJ1-5; weak D call: TRBD1 (6 bases). The CDR3 totals 14 residues. Germline V lookup: CDR1 MDHEN, CDR2 SYDVKM. The ends were cut back, 5 bases at V and 7 bases at J, with 15 bases in the middle. CDR3 sequence reads: CASSKYNRVQPQHF. For the CDR3, the DNA is TGTGCCAGCAGTAAATACAACAGGGTACAGCCCCAGCATTTT.

The rearrangement joins TRBV28 to TRBJ2-1; weak D call: TRBD1 (6 bases). V lost 7 bases and J lost 5, with 12 bases in between. Germline loops: CDR1 MDHEN, CDR2 SYDVKM. There are 13 residues in the CDR3. The CDR3 sequence is CASKWSGDNEQFF. CDR3 DNA sequence: TGTGCCAGCAAATGGTCAGGGGACAATGAGCAGTTCTTC.

This clone was counted a few times. The gene calls are TRBV18 and TRBJ2-7; possibly TRBD1 for D (7 bases). Deletions cut 4 bases from V and 3 bases from J, with 16 bases between. The CDR3 is 15 amino acids. Per germline, CDR1 KGHSH and CDR2 LQKENI. The CDR3 loop reads CASSLGGTERYEQYF. CDR3 bases: TGTGCCAGCTCACTTGGGGGGACAGAACGCTACGAGCAGTACTTC.

V is TRBV14 and J is TRBJ2-1, with 9 bases aligning to TRBD1. Germline V gene data show CDR1 as SGHDN and CDR2 as FVKESK. With V trimmed by 4 bases and J by 8 bases, 6 bases remained unmatched. There are 14 residues in the CDR3. The CDR3 loop is CASSRRQGGDEQFF. DNA of the CDR3: TGTGCCAGCAGCCGAAGACAGGGGGGCGATGAGCAGTTCTTC.

The chain is built from TRBV21-1 and TRBJ2-1. TRBV21-1 is noted as a pseudogene. This CDR3 is 15 amino acids long. The CDR3 DNA reads as TGTGCCAGCAGCCAGGGGGGGACTCATGACAATGAGCAGTTCTTC. Translated: CASSQGGTHDNEQFF.

This clone was seen only once. V is TRBV10-3 and J is TRBJ2-1; TRBD1 aligns across 7 bases. Germline V gene lookup returns CDR1 ENHRY and CDR2 SYGVKD. The junction had 9 bases not matched to a gene; V was cut back by 11 bases and J by 2 bases. The CDR3 runs to 14 residues. The CDR3, as DNA: TGTGCCGCCTCCCCGGGACAGACCTACAATGAGCAGTTCTTC. It yields the protein CAASPGQTYNEQFF.

The chain is built from TRBV4-1 and TRBJ2-2, with D unresolved. Germline CDR1 and CDR2: MGHRA and YSYEKL. Trimming removed 1 base from V and 6 bases from J, with 12 bases in between. This CDR3 is built from 15 residues. The CDR3 nucleotides are TGCGCCAGCAGCCAAGCTGGGGATGGCGCCGGGGAGCTGTTTTTT. Translated, it gives CASSQAGDGAGELFF.